Each of the 8 T cell receptor beta chains below was sequenced from the same sample in a study of blood T cells in healthy people across ages. Sample-barcoded 5' priming and a J-beta primer mix drove a second PCR of roughly 6 to 12 cycles. TCRdb reprocessed the 5' RACE reads with MiXCR, giving one entry per CDR3 protein. The profile shows approximately 730,000 distinct CDR3 sequences, approximately 53% of them singletons. The sample taken for sequencing was blood. Every receptor here comes from an elderly man in good health.

The table lists this clonotype with a few counts. The genes are TRBV20-1 and TRBJ1-2; D not certain. Between the trimmed V and J ends, which lost 2 bases and 4 bases, there was a span of 14 bases. CDR3 length: 14 residues. Looked up from germline, CDR1 is DFQATT and CDR2 is SNEGSKA (reference sequence). The CDR3 protein is CSARPLRVVYGYTF. The CDR3 nucleotides read TGCAGTGCTAGACCCCTAAGGGTCGTCTATGGCTACACCTTC.

This rearrangement joins TRBV12-3 or TRBV12-4 to TRBJ2-4; 14 bases match TRBD2. J was trimmed by 3 bases and V by 5 bases; bases with no gene match: 15. The CDR3 is made up of 20 amino acids. CDR3 region: CASSLRGLAGARVGKNIQYF. Written as DNA, the CDR3 is TGTGCCAGCAGTCTCCGGGGACTAGCGGGAGCCAGGGTGGGCAAAAACATTCAGTACTTC.

The chain carries TRBV20-1 and TRBJ1-2; no clear D. The germline V and J ends were trimmed by 6 bases and 8 bases, with 19 bases remaining between them. Germline V lookup: CDR1 DFQATT, CDR2 SNEGSKA (reference sequence). The CDR3 is 13 amino acids. The DNA of the CDR3 is TGCAGTGCCCTAGTCCCAAATACGGGAGGCTACACCTTC. Its translation: CSALVPNTGGYTF.

The chain is built from TRBV7-2 and TRBJ2-1; D not resolved. Germline V gene sequence: CDR1 SGHTA, CDR2 FQGNSA. V shed 5 bases and J shed 6 bases, with 14 bases lying between them. The CDR3 consists of 14 residues. The DNA of the CDR3 is TGTGCCAGCAGCCCCCCGCCCGGGCGCAATGAGCAGTTCTTC. This sequence encodes CASSPPPGRNEQFF.

The chain couples TRBV7-2 to TRBJ1-1; perhaps TRBD1 as D (5 bases). The germline V gene has CDR1 SGHTA and CDR2 FQGNSA. The CDR3 contains 13 residues. The ends were cut back, 2 bases at V and 10 bases at J, with 14 bases in the middle. CDR3 amino acids: CASSLRSNGGAFF. The CDR3 DNA reads TGTGCCAGCAGCTTAAGGAGTAACGGGGGAGCTTTCTTT.

The chain uses TRBV7-3 and TRBJ2-3; D might be TRBD2 (5 bases). Germline CDR1 reads SGHTA; CDR2 reads FQGTGA. The length of the CDR3 is 14 residues. With 6 bases removed from V and 0 bases from J, the gap between germline ends came to 10 bases. The chain's CDR3 is CASRRAPSTDTQYF. The CDR3 region has the DNA TGTGCCAGCAGGCGGGCACCAAGCACAGATACGCAGTATTTT.

The chain recombines TRBV6-6 with TRBJ2-3; D tentatively fits TRBD1 or TRBD2 (5 bases each). The CDR3 is 14 amino acids. Trimming took off 6 bases at V and 1 base at J, with 11 bases between the two ends. The germline V gene has CDR1 MNHNY and CDR2 SVGAGI (reference sequence). Written as DNA, the CDR3 is TGTGCCAGCAGCGGCCCGGGACGCACAGATACGCAGTATTTT. Amino acids: CASSGPGRTDTQYF.

The chain couples TRBV6-4 to TRBJ2-3, with no clear D. The CDR3 runs to 13 residues. V lost 3 bases and J 0 bases, leaving 4 bases between the germline ends. CDR1 and CDR2 from the germline V gene are MRHNA and SNTAGT. CDR3 DNA sequence: TGTGCCAGCAGTGAACAGAGCACAGATACGCAGTATTTT. Amino acids: CASSEQSTDTQYF.